These 22 T cell receptor beta chains were sequenced from one sample in a study of CXCR3-negative and CXCR3-positive naive CD8 T cells. No antigen is known for these receptors. With UMI labels, 5' RACE was used to prepare the TRB cDNA libraries. TCRdb re-called the 5' RACE reads and shows each CDR3 protein once, DNA omitted. This sample contains 95,000 to 100,000 distinct CDR3 sequences. Whole-study findings and limits: The TRB CDR3s that CXCR3-positive naive cells carried were more hydrophobic than those of CXCR3-negative naive cells.

Sequencing used naive CXCR3+ CD8+ T cells from blood. Specified subset: CD45RO-CCR7+CD27+CD95- naive CD8+ T cells expressing CXCR3 (TNR3+). These receptors all stem from a human donor in good health. Some clones in this sample may be carry-over from other donors' samples.

This rearrangement joins TRBV7-8 to TRBJ2-5; TCRdb gives TRBD1 as the D gene, but with no DNA this cannot be confirmed. The CDR3 spans 15 residues. Germline CDR1 reads SGHVS; CDR2 reads FQNEAQ. The CDR3 sequence: CASSMNDGTGETQYF.

J is TRBJ2-7 and V is TRBV7-6; TCRdb's D gene call, TRBD2, goes unchecked for lack of DNA. The CDR3 length is 17 residues. Germline V gives CDR1 SGHVS, CDR2 FNYEAQ. CDR3 sequence: CASSSGLAGVETGEQYF.

This chain links TRBV12-3 or TRBV12-4 with TRBJ2-7; the TRBD1 assignment by TCRdb is unverifiable without DNA. The CDR3 contains 15 residues. CDR3 sequence: CASSQPGQGLYEQYF.

The chain joins TRBV27 to TRBJ2-7; no DNA is available, so the TRBD1 call from TCRdb remains unchecked. The CDR3 loop spans 15 amino acids. From germline, CDR1 is MNHEY and CDR2 SMNVEV (reference sequence). The CDR3 here is CASSWGQGEGYEQYF.

This chain connects TRBV7-2 to TRBJ2-3; TCRdb's assignment of TRBD1 cannot be checked, as there is no DNA. This CDR3 spans 16 amino acids. Looked up from germline, CDR1 is SGHTA and CDR2 is FQGNSA. The CDR3 spells CASSLEGQGLTDTQYF.

The chain links TRBV6-2 or TRBV6-3 to TRBJ2-1; checking the TCRdb D call of TRBD1 is not possible without DNA. The V gene's germline CDR1 is MNHEY and CDR2 SVGEGT. The CDR3 runs to 11 residues. The CDR3 sequence is CASGGINEQFF.

The CDR3 loop reads CASSYSLPGGKNGELFF. J is TRBJ2-2 and V is TRBV12-3 or TRBV12-4; TCRdb lists TRBD1, though no DNA is available to test this call. The CDR3 is made up of 17 amino acids.

This rearrangement joins TRBV7-2 to TRBJ1-6; the D call from TCRdb, TRBD1, cannot be confirmed without DNA. CDR1 is SGHTA and CDR2 is FQGNSA in the germline V gene. The CDR3 has 14 residues. The CDR3 loop reads CASSPGRTNSPLHF.

This chain links TRBV7-9 with TRBJ2-3. The CDR3 sequence is 15 residues long. Germline-derived CDR1 and CDR2 are SEHNR and FQNEAQ (reference sequence). The CDR3 is CASSSTTSSRDTQYF.

The CDR3 reads CSVEDGGNTEAFF. This sequence joins TRBV29-1 and TRBJ1-1; checking the TCRdb D call of TRBD1 is not possible without DNA. CDR1 and CDR2 from the germline V gene are SQVTM and ANQGSEA. The CDR3 covers 13 residues.

The gene calls are TRBV21-1 and TRBJ2-3; TCRdb reports TRBD2, a call that lacks DNA to check it against. TRBV21-1 is described as a pseudogene. This CDR3 comprises 19 residues. The CDR3: CASSNLPSGGPTSTDTQYF.

V is TRBV29-1 and J is TRBJ1-1; TCRdb's assignment of TRBD1 cannot be checked, as there is no DNA. Germline V gives CDR1 SQVTM, CDR2 ANQGSEA. The CDR3 spans 13 residues. The CDR3 here is CSVESWAGTEAFF.

The rearrangement joins TRBV4-3 to TRBJ2-3; as DNA is missing, the TRBD2 call by TCRdb cannot be tested. This CDR3 has 16 amino acids. Looked up from germline, CDR1 is LGHNA and CDR2 is YSLEER. The CDR3 loop reads CASSQGRGGSTDTQYF.

The gene calls are TRBV5-1 and TRBJ2-2; TCRdb outputs TRBD2, but without DNA this stays unchecked. Germline V gene data show CDR1 as SGHRS and CDR2 as YFSETQ. The CDR3 spans 17 residues. CDR3 sequence: CASSPGLAGSDTGELFF.

This chain joins TRBV12-3 or TRBV12-4 and TRBJ1-2; TCRdb returns TRBD1, unconfirmable since there is no DNA. This CDR3 region has 14 residues. The CDR3 region is CASTQLRGNYGYTF.

J is TRBJ2-1 and V is TRBV7-9. Germline CDR1 reads SEHNR; CDR2 reads FQNEAQ (reference sequence). CDR3 size: 13 residues. This CDR3 reads CASSPPTWNEQFF.

The chain is built from TRBV4-3 and TRBJ1-4; TCRdb's assignment of TRBD1 cannot be checked, as there is no DNA. CDR3 length equals 17 residues. Germline lookup yields CDR1 LGHNA and CDR2 YSLEER. The CDR3 loop reads CASSQDGETGFGEKLFF.

The chain carries TRBV5-5 and TRBJ2-7. CDR3 length equals 15 residues. The germline gives CDR1 SGHKS, CDR2 YYEKEE (reference sequence). The CDR3 loop reads CASSLGWQGPYEQYF.

The chain combines TRBV29-1 with TRBJ1-2; TCRdb's D call of TRBD1 is untestable without DNA. Germline V CDR1 and CDR2: SQVTM, ANQGSEA. This CDR3 comprises 12 residues. CDR3 sequence reads: CSAKTGSYGYTF.

The CDR3 sequence is CASSSDLGQDTEAFF. V gene TRBV11-2 combines with J gene TRBJ1-1. CDR3 length: 15 residues. Germline values: CDR1 SGHAT, CDR2 FQNNGV.

This rearrangement joins TRBV29-1 to TRBJ2-2. Germline assignment: CDR1 SQVTM and CDR2 ANQGSEA. This CDR3 spans 12 amino acids. This CDR3 reads CSVVGWTGELFF.

V and J are TRBV7-6 and TRBJ2-1; TCRdb's D call of TRBD2 is untestable without DNA. Per the germline V gene, CDR1 is SGHVS and CDR2 is FNYEAQ. The CDR3 runs 16 residues. CDR3 protein: CASSLEGQGFYNEQFF.